The 5 T cell receptor beta chains listed next were all sequenced from one sample in a study of shared clonotypes between healthy human individuals. The table came from immunoSEQ multiplex PCR; TCRdb's copy has only in-frame clones and leaves some out. Here the sample spans about 1.5 million clones, 98% being singletons. Sequences were obtained from naive CD4+ T cells sorted from blood. The subset here: CD45RA+ positively selected. Receptors originate from a man aged 25-40 years in good health.

The chain has TRBV5-4 and TRBJ2-1, with D maybe TRBD2 (5 bases). With 1 base removed from V and 9 bases from J, the gap between germline ends came to 11 bases. CDR3 size: 13 residues. Germline-derived CDR1 and CDR2 are SGHNT and YYREEE (reference sequence). The CDR3 region is CASSLIRDGEQFF. The CDR3, as DNA: TGTGCCAGCAGCTTGATTCGGGATGGTGAGCAGTTCTTC.

This rearrangement joins TRBV7-9 to TRBJ2-5; weak D call: TRBD1 (5 bases). Trimming shortened V by 5 bases and J by 5 bases, and 18 bases separated the two germline ends. The CDR3 totals 15 residues. Germline V gene data show CDR1 as SEHNR and CDR2 as FQNEAQ (reference sequence). The chain's CDR3 is CASSPGVQGRETQYF. The CDR3 DNA reads as TGTGCCAGCAGCCCCGGTGTCCAGGGCCGTGAGACCCAGTACTTC.

The J gene is TRBJ2-7, the V gene TRBV18, with no clear D. CDR1 is KGHSH and CDR2 is LQKENI in the germline V gene. The ends were cut back, 3 bases at V and 0 bases at J, with 6 bases in the middle. CDR3 length: 13 amino acids. Here the CDR3 reads CASSPMGSYEQYF. CDR3 nucleotide sequence: TGTGCCAGCTCACCCATGGGCTCCTACGAGCAGTACTTC.

Here the CDR3 reads CASTRGGKQETQYF. The CDR3 bases are TGTGCCAGCACGCGTGGGGGGAAACAAGAGACCCAGTACTTC. J is TRBJ2-5 and V is TRBV6-5; possible D gene TRBD2, 6 bases. Germline V gene lookup returns CDR1 MNHEY and CDR2 SVGAGI. Between the trimmed V and J ends, which lost 7 bases and 2 bases, there was a span of 14 bases. The CDR3 is made up of 14 amino acids.

On this clone itself: At the DNA level, this CDR3 is encoded by other sequences in the same sample as well. The chain combines TRBV27 with TRBJ2-7; 7 bases align to TRBD2. The CDR3 spans 11 residues. J lost 6 bases, V lost 5 bases, and 1 base had no gene match. From germline, CDR1 is MNHEY and CDR2 SMNVEV (reference sequence). The chain's CDR3 is CASSRGGEQYF. The CDR3 coding sequence is TGTGCCAGCAGTCGCGGGGGCGAGCAGTACTTC.